The 5 T cell receptor beta chains in this list originate from one sample, sequenced in a study of cytomegalovirus exposure and HLA in healthy donors. The primer mix had 60 Vbeta and 13 Jbeta primers. TCRdb's copy holds only in-frame clones and misses some; the assay was immunoSEQ multiplex PCR. The sample records 150,000 to 200,000 clones, about four fifths being singletons. The sample comprised PBMCs. The receptor set was obtained from a girl aged 10-17 years in good health and CMV-seropositive.

The V call is TRBV11-3, the J call TRBJ2-2; possibly TRBD2 for D (5 bases). Germline lookup yields CDR1 SGHNT and CDR2 YENEEA. The CDR3 is 13 amino acids. Trimming removed 5 bases from V and 7 bases from J, with 11 bases in between. This chain's CDR3 is CASSRTGRGELFF. The CDR3 DNA reads as TGTGCCAGCAGCCGGACTGGGCGCGGGGAGCTGTTTTTT.

This chain uses TRBV6-5 with TRBJ2-3; weak D call: TRBD2 (5 bases). The ends were cut back, 11 bases at V and 4 bases at J, with 10 bases in the middle. The CDR3 is 11 amino acids. CDR1 is MNHEY, CDR2 SVGAGI, per germline. This CDR3 reads CASRRADTQYF. The CDR3 nucleotides read TGTGCCTCCCGGCGGGCAGATACGCAGTATTTT.

The chain carries TRBV30 and TRBJ2-1, with TRBD2 matching 8 bases. Germline CDR1 GTSNPN, CDR2 SVGIG (reference sequence). J lost 3 bases, V lost 0 bases, and 28 bases had no gene match. CDR3 length: 23 residues. The CDR3 bases are TGTGCCTGGAGTGTGCCAGGACTAGCTCTGCACAGTTTTTTCCTCTCAAACTACAATGAGCAGTTCTTC. It translates to CAWSVPGLALHSFFLSNYNEQFF.

This clone was recorded once. The chain employs TRBV7-2 and TRBJ2-7, with D maybe TRBD1 (5 bases). The V gene lost 1 base and the J gene lost 5 bases, with 15 bases spanning the gap. The CDR3 has 15 amino acids. Germline V gives CDR1 SGHTA, CDR2 FQGNSA. CDR3 in amino acids: CASSLEGQGVDEQYF. CDR3 nucleotides: TGTGCCAGCAGCTTAGAAGGGCAGGGTGTCGACGAGCAGTACTTC.

The sample holds one count of this clone. The chain employs TRBV27 and TRBJ1-2; no clear D gene. The CDR3 covers 13 residues. CDR1 is MNHEY, CDR2 SMNVEV, per germline (reference sequence). V lost 5 bases to trimming and J lost 0 bases, with 7 bases between them. The CDR3 loop is CASSVAANYGYTF. The CDR3 DNA reads TGTGCCAGCAGTGTGGCCGCTAACTATGGCTACACCTTC.